Here is one T cell receptor beta chain with its context. Its antigen is undetermined. The data were taken from a study of cytomegalovirus exposure and HLA in healthy donors. Study-wide results and limits: It was found in a later analysis that first-cohort TCR clusters tended to co-occur in the 130 or so validation repertoires.

The V end was cut by 1 base, the J end by 11 bases, with 11 bases between. The CDR3 totals 12 residues. Germline loops: CDR1 PRHDT, CDR2 FYEKMQ (reference sequence). Profiling relied on immunoSEQ multiplex PCR, and the TCRdb table lists in-frame clones only, not all of them. The data hold 250,000 to 300,000 clones, with roughly 90% observed a single time. This chain joins TRBV13 and TRBJ1-1; D is unresolved. The sequencing input was PBMCs. The receptor was isolated from a young woman in good health and CMV-seronegative. DNA of the CDR3: TGTGCCAGCAGCTTAGAAAGCGGAAGGGCTTTCTTT. It codes for CASSLESGRAFF.